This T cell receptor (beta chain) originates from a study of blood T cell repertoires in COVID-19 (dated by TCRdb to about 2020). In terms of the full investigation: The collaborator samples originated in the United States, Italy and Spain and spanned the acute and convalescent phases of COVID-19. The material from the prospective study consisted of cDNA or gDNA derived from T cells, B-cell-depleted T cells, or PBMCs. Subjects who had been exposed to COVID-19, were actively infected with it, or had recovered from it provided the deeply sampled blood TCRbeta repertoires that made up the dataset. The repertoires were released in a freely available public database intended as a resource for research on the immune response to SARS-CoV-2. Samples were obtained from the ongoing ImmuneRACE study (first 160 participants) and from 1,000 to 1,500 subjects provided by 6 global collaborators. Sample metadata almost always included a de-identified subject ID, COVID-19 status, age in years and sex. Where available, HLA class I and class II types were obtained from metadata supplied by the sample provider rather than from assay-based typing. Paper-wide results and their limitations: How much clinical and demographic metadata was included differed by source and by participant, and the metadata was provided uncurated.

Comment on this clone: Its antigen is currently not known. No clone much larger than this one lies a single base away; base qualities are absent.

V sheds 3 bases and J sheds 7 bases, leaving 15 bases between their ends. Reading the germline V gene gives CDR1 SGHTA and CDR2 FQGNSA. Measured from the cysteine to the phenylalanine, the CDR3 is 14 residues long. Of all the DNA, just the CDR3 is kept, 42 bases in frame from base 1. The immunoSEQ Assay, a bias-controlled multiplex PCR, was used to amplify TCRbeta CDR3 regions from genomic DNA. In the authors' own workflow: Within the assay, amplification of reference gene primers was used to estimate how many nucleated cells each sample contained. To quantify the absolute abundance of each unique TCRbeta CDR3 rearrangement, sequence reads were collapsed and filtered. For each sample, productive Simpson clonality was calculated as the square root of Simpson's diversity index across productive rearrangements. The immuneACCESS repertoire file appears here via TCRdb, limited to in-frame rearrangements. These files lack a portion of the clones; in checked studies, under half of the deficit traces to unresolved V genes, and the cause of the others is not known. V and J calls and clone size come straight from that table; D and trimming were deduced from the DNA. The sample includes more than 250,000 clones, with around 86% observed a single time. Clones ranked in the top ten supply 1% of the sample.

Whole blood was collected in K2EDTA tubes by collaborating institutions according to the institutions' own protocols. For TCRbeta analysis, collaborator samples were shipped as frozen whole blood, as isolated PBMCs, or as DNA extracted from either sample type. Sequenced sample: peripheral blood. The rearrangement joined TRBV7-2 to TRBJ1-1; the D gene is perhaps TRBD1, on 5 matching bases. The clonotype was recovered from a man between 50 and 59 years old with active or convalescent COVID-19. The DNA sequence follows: TGTGCCAGCAGCTTTAGACAGCCCCTGGTTGAAGCTTTCTTT. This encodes CASSFRQPLVEAFF.